The rows below give T cell receptor beta chains drawn from one sample of a study of T cell changes during pregnancy in multiple sclerosis. Clones were read by immunoSEQ multiplex PCR, and TCRdb kept only the in-frame ones, dropping some. The sample consists of around 66,000 clones, around 91% of them appearing once. The starting material was peripheral blood, obtained in the third trimester of pregnancy. Every receptor here comes from a female donor in good health, enrolled as a control in a pregnancy study. The CDR3 runs from the conserved cysteine through the conserved F or W. D genes are given only for firm matches. Some rows have no size entry. The others give once, few or many, or a class for an expanded clone.

j_call v_call d_call clone_size cdr3_aa cdr3_nt
TRBJ2-3 TRBV25-1 - once CASSDRDTQPADTQYF TGTGCCAGCAGTGATAGGGACACCCAACCGGCAGATACGCAGTATTTT
TRBJ2-7 TRBV27 TRBD1 - CASSLSLGQGVYPYEQYF TGTGCCAGCAGTTTATCCCTAGGACAGGGTGTATATCCCTACGAGCAGTACTTC
TRBJ1-5 TRBV30 - - CAWSGFGGRDNQPQHF TGTGCCTGGAGTGGATTCGGGGGGCGCGACAATCAGCCCCAGCATTTT
TRBJ2-1 TRBV5-1 - - CASSPLAAPEQFF TGCGCCAGCAGCCCGCTGGCGGCCCCGGAGCAGTTCTTC
TRBJ2-7 TRBV27 - - CASSGDSHGEQYF TGTGCCAGCAGCGGAGACTCTCACGGCGAGCAGTACTTC
TRBJ2-7 TRBV6-5 - few CASSYSSSGSYEQYF TGTGCCAGCAGTTACTCGAGTAGCGGCTCCTACGAGCAGTACTTC
TRBJ2-4 TRBV28 TRBD2 - CASSLLSEGGRKNIQYF TGTGCCAGCAGTCTATTAAGTGAGGGAGGGCGTAAAAACATTCAGTACTTC
TRBJ1-1 TRBV30 - - CAWRPQTVNTEAFF TGTGCCTGGAGGCCTCAGACAGTGAACACTGAAGCTTTCTTT
TRBJ2-3 TRBV5-4 - - CASSLALDTQYF TGTGCCAGCAGCTTGGCTTTAGATACGCAGTATTTT
TRBJ2-3 TRBV7-6 - - CASSLASGRTDTQYF TGTGCCAGCAGCTTAGCCAGCGGACGCACAGATACGCAGTATTTT
TRBJ1-4 TRBV7-9 TRBD1 once CASSLGTGFFDPTNEKLFF TGTGCCAGCAGCCTCGGGACAGGGTTTTTCGATCCAACTAATGAAAAACTGTTTTTT
TRBJ2-6 TRBV27 TRBD1 - CASSPWDSSPSGANVLTF TGTGCCAGCAGTCCCTGGGACAGCAGCCCCTCTGGGGCCAACGTCCTGACTTTC
TRBJ2-3 TRBV28 TRBD1 - CASSQGDSLTDTQYF TGTGCCAGCAGCCAAGGGGACAGCCTCACAGATACGCAGTATTTT
TRBJ1-1 TRBV28 TRBD1 - CASNQQGMTEAFF TGTGCCAGCAATCAACAGGGGATGACTGAAGCTTTCTTT
TRBJ2-7 TRBV5-1 TRBD1 - CASSPTGGLNEQYF TGCGCCAGCAGCCCCACAGGGGGGTTAAACGAGCAGTACTTC